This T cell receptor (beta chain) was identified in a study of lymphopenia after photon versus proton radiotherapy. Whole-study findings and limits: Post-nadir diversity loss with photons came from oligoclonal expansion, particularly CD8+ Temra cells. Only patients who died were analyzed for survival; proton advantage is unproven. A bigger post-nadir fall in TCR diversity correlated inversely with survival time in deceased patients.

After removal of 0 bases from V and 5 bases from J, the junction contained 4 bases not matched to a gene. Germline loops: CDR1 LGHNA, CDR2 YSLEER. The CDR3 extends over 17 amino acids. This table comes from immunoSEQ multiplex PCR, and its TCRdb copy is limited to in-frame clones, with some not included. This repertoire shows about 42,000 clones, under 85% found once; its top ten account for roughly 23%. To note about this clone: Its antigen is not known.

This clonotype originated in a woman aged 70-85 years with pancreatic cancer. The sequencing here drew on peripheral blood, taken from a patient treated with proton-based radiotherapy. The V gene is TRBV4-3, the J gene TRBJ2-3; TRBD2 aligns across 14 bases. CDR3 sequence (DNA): TGCGCCAGCAGCCAAGATCGGGGACTAGCGGGAGTAGATACGCAGTATTTT. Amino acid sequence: CASSQDRGLAGVDTQYF.